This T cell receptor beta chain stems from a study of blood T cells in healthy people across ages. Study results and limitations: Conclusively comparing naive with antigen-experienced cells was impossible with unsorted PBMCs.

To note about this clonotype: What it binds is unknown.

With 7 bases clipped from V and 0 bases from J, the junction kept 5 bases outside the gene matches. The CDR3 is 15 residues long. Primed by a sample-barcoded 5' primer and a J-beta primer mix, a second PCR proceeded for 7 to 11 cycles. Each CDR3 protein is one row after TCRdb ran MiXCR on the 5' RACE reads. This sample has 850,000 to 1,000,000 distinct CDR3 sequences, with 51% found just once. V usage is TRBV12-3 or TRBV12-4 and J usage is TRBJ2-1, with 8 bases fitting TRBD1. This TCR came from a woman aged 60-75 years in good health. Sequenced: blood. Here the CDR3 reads CASTRTGSSYNEQFF. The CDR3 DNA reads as TGTGCCAGCACCAGGACAGGGAGCTCCTACAATGAGCAGTTCTTC.